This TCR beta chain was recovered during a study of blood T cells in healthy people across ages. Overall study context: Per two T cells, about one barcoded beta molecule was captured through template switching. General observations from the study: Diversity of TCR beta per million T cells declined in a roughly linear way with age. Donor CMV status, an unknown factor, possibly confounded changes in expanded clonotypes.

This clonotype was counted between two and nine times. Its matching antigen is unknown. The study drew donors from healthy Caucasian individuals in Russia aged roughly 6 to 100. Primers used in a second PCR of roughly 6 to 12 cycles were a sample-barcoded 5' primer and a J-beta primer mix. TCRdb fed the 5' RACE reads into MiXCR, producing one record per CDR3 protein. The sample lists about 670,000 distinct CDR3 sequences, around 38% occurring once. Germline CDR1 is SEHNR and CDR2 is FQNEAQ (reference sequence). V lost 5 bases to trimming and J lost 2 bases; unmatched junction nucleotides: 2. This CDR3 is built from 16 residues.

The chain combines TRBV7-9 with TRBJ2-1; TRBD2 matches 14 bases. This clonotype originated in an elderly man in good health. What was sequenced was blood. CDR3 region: CASSRTSGGTYNEQFF. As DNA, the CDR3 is TGTGCCAGCAGCCGGACTAGCGGGGGGACCTACAATGAGCAGTTCTTC.